This TCR beta chain was sequenced in a study of blood T cells in healthy people across ages. Germline V CDR1 and CDR2: DFQATT, SNEGSKA (reference sequence). This CDR3 comprises 15 residues. The total RNA that was extracted per sample amounted to at least 5 micrograms. The use of a sample-barcoded 5' primer and a J-beta primer mix characterized a second PCR of roughly 6 to 12 cycles. Carrying 12 random nucleotides, a template-switch adaptor labeled each individual cDNA molecule. TCRdb processed the 5' RACE reads anew with MiXCR; each CDR3 protein has one entry. Of just over 800,000 distinct CDR3 sequences in the sample, about 62% were seen once. This clonotype appeared once.

The J gene is TRBJ2-1, the V gene TRBV20-1; 7 bases are a match to TRBD1. The J call may be mistaken, given a closer DNA end match to TRBJ2-7. The receptor was isolated from a man aged 30 to 45 in good health. The sample comprised blood. Here the CDR3 DNA reads TGCAGTGCTAGAGGTGAGGGGGCCCGCTTGAGGGAGCAGTACTTC. Translation gives CSARGEGARLREQYF.